This T cell receptor (beta chain) was captured in a study of blood T cell repertoires in COVID-19 (dated by TCRdb to the early 2020s). Background for the entire study: Collaborator samples came from the United States, Italy and Spain and covered acute and convalescent phases of COVID-19. The material from the prospective study consisted of cDNA or gDNA derived from T cells, B-cell-depleted T cells, or PBMCs. The dataset comprised deeply sampled blood TCRbeta repertoires from subjects exposed to, actively infected with, or recovered from COVID-19. The repertoires were made available in a free public database intended to serve as a resource for research on the immune response to SARS-CoV-2. The samples were drawn from two sources: the first 160 participants of the ongoing ImmuneRACE study, and fewer than 1,500 subjects contributed by 6 global collaborators. The sample metadata nearly always contained a de-identified subject ID, COVID-19 status, age in years and sex. Where HLA class I and class II types were available, the types were taken from metadata supplied by the sample provider, not from assay-based typing.

To note about this clone: What this receptor recognizes is not known. Within one base of it there is no much larger clone, and no base qualities were kept.

Trimming takes 4 bases off V and 6 bases off J; junction bases not matched to a gene: 6. From the germline V gene (reference sequence), CDR1 is LGHDT and CDR2 is YNNKEL. From the cysteine through the phenylalanine, the CDR3 covers 14 amino acids. Of all the DNA, just the CDR3 is kept, 42 bases in frame from base 1. The collaborating institutions used their own protocols to collect whole blood in K2EDTA tubes. For TCRbeta analysis, collaborators shipped samples in one of three forms: frozen whole blood, isolated PBMCs, or DNA extracted from either of those sample types. TCRbeta CDR3 regions were amplified from genomic DNA using the immunoSEQ Assay, a bias-controlled multiplex PCR. On the study's bioinformatics: Within the assay, amplification of reference gene primers was used to estimate how many nucleated cells each sample contained. To quantify the absolute abundance of each unique TCRbeta CDR3 rearrangement, sequence reads were collapsed and filtered. For each sample, productive Simpson clonality was calculated by taking the square root of Simpson's diversity index across productive rearrangements. Not all clones reach the TCRdb copy of this immuneACCESS table, which keeps in-frame sequences only. Checked studies attribute under half of the gap to unresolved V genes and leave the rest unexplained. The V and J calls and clone size were taken over from that table, and D and trimming were inferred from the DNA. For this sample the table gives roughly 160,000 clones, of which 90% to 95% were detected only once. The ten largest clones add up to approximately 0.5% of the sample.

The research as a whole found: How much clinical and demographic metadata was included differed by source and by participant, and the metadata was provided uncurated.

Sequenced: peripheral blood. The TCR sequence derives from a man aged 50 to 60 with acute or convalescent COVID-19. Recombination connected TRBV3-1 (or the pseudogene TRBV3-2) to TRBJ2-1, with 7 junctional bases fitting TRBD2. The CDR3 region: CASSLRDYLNEQFF. The nucleotide sequence is TGTGCCAGCAGCCTCCGGGACTACCTCAATGAGCAGTTCTTC.